Listed below are T cell receptor beta chains from one sample, sequenced in a study of T cells in Graves' hyperthyroidism and ophthalmopathy. Via MiXCR, TCRdb re-called the multiplex PCR reads, giving one row per CDR3 protein. The table shows 480,000 or so distinct CDR3 sequences, with 40% to 50% occurring only once. Material: peripheral blood or thyroid tissue (not recorded which). The receptors come from an adult woman with Graves' disease, either hyperthyroidism or ophthalmopathy (not recorded which). The CDR3 runs from the conserved cysteine through the conserved F or W. A D gene is named only where the DNA matches it firmly.

TRBV7-9,TRBJ1-1,.,CASKPPQHTEAFF
TRBV30,TRBJ2-7,.,CAWSDVSIYEQYF
TRBV7-9,TRBJ1-1,TRBD1,CASSLAGQGKAFF
TRBV7-6,TRBJ1-1,.,CASSTSENTEAFF
TRBV7-9,TRBJ1-1,.,CANSPLNTGSEAFF
TRBV20-1,TRBJ1-6,.,CSARMGRSNSPLHF
TRBV5-1,TRBJ1-3,.,CASSLDRPHSGNTIYF
TRBV4-1,TRBJ1-5,.,CASSQAGTNNQPQHF
TRBV7-2,TRBJ2-7,TRBD2,CASNAGTTYAYEQYF
TRBV20-1,TRBJ2-7,TRBD1,CSARWDRGPYEQYF
TRBV6-1,TRBJ1-2,TRBD1,CASSPDRGDNGYTF
TRBV11-2,TRBJ1-1,.,CASSPPSGSYEAFF
TRBV5-6,TRBJ1-2,.,CASSSYRAGNYGYTF
TRBV29-1,TRBJ1-1,TRBD1,CSVEERAGGTEAFF
TRBV7-3,TRBJ2-6,TRBD2,CASSNGGAGANVLTF